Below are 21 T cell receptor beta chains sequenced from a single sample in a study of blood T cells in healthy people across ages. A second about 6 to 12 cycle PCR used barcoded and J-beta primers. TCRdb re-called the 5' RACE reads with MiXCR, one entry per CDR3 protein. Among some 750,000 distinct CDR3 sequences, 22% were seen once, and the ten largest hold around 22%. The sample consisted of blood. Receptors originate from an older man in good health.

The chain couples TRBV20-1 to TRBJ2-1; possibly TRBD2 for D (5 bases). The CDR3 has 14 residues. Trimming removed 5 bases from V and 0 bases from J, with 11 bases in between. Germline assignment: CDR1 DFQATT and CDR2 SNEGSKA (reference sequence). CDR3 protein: CSARTRSSYNEQFF. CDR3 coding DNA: TGCAGTGCTCGGACTCGGAGCTCCTACAATGAGCAGTTCTTC.

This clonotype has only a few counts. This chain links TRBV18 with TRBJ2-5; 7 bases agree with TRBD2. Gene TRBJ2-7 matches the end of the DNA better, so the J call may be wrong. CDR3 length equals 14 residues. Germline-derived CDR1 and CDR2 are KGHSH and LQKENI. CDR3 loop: CASSPQRGPYEQYV. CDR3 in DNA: TGTGCCAGCTCACCACAGCGGGGCCCCTACGAGCAGTACGTC.

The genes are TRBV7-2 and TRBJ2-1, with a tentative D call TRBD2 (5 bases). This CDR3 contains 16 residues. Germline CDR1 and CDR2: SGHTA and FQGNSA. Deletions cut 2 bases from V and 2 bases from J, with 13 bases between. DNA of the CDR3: TGTGCCAGCAGCTTACAAGGAGGCGGTGCCTACAATGAGCAGTTCTTC. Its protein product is CASSLQGGGAYNEQFF.

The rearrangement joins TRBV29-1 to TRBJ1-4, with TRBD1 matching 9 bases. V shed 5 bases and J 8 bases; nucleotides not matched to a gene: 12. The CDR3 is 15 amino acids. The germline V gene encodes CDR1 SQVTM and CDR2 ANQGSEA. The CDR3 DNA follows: TGCAGCGTTATACTCCGGGACAGGGATCGAGAAAAACTGTTTTTT. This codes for CSVILRDRDREKLFF.

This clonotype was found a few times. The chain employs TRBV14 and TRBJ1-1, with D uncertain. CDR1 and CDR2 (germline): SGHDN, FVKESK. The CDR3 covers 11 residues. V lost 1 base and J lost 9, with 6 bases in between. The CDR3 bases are TGTGCCAGCAGCCAAGGGGAGCAAGCTTTCTTT. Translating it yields CASSQGEQAFF.

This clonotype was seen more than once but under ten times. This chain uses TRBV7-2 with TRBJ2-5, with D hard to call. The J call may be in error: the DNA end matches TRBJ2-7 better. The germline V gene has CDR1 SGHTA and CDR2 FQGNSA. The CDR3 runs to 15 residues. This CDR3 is CASSLDLEAPYEQYF. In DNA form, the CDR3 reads TGTGCCAGCAGCTTAGATCTGGAAGCTCCCTACGAGCAGTACTTC.

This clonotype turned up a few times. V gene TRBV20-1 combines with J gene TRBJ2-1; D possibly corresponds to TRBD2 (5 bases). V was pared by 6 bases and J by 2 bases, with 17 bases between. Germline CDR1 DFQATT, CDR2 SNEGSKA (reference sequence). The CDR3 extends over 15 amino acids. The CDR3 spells CSADRGAGTYNEQFF. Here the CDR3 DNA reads TGCAGTGCAGATCGGGGTGCCGGAACCTACAATGAGCAGTTCTTC.

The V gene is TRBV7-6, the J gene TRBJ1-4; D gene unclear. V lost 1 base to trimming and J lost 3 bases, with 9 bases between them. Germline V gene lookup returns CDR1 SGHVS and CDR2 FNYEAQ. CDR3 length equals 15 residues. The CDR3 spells CASSLDARSNEKLFF. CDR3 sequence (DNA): TGTGCCAGCAGCTTAGATGCCAGATCTAATGAAAAACTGTTTTTT.

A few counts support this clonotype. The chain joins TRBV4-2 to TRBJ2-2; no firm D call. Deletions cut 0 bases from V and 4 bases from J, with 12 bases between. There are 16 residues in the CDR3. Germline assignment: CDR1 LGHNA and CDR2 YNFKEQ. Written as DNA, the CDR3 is TGTGCCAGCAGCCAAGATGTAGGTCAGTTCACCGGGGAGCTGTTTTTT. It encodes CASSQDVGQFTGELFF.

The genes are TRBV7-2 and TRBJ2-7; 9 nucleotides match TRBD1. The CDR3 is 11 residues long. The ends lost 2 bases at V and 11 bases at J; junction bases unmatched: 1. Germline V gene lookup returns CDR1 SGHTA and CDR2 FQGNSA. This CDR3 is CASSLTGGKYF. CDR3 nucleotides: TGTGCCAGCAGCTTAACAGGGGGCAAGTACTTC.

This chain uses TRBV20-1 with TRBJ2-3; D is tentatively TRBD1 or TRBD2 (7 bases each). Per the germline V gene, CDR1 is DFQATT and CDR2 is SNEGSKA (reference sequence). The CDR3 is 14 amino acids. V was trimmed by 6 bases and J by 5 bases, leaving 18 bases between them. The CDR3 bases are TGCAGTGCCCCTAGACAGGGCGGGGGAGATACGCAGTATTTT. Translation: CSAPRQGGGDTQYF.

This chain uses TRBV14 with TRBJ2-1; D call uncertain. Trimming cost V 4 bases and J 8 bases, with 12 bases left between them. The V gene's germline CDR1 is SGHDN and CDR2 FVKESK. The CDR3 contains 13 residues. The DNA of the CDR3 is TGTGCCAGCAGCCCCCTGGGGTTCCATGAGCAGTTCTTC. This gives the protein CASSPLGFHEQFF.

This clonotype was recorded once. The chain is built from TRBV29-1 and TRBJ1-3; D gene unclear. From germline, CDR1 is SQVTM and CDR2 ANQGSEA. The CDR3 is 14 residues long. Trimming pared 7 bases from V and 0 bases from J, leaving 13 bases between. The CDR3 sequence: CSAIAGYSGNTIYF. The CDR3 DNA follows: TGCAGCGCCATAGCGGGGTACTCTGGAAACACCATATATTTT.

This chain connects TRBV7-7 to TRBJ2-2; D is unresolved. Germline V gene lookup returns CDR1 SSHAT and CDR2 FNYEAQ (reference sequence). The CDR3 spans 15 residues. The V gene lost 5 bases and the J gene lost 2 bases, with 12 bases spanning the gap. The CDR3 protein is CASSPLRINTGELFF. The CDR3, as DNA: TGTGCCAGCAGCCCCCTTCGGATTAACACCGGGGAGCTGTTTTTT.

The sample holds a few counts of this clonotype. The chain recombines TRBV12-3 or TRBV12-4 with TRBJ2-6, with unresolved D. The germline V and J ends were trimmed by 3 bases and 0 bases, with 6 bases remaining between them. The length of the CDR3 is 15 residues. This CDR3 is CASSLHISGANVLTF. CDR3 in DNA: TGTGCCAGCAGTTTGCATATCTCTGGGGCCAACGTCCTGACTTTC.

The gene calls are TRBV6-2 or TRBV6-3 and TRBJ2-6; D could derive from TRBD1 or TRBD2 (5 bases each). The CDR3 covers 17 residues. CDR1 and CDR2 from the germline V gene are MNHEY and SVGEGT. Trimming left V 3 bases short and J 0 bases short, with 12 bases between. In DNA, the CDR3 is TGTGCCAGCAGTTATGGGGGACCTAACTCTGGGGCCAACGTCCTGACTTTC. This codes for CASSYGGPNSGANVLTF.

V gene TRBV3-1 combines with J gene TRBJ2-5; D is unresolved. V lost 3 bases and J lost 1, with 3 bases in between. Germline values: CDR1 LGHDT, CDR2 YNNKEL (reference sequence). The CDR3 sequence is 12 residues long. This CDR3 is CASSQSQETQYF. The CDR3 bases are TGTGCCAGCAGCCAGAGCCAAGAGACCCAGTACTTC.

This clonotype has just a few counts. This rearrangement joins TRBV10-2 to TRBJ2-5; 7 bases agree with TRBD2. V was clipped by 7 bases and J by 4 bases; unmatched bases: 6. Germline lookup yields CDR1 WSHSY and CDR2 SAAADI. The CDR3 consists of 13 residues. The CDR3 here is CASMRGWRETQYF. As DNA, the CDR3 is TGCGCCAGCATGCGGGGGTGGAGAGAGACCCAGTACTTC.

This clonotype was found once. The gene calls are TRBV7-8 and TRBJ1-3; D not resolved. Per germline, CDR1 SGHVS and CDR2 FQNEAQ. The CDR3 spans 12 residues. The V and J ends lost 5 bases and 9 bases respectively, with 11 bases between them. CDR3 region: CASSPDLGTIYF. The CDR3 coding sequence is TGTGCCAGCAGCCCGGACCTAGGCACCATATATTTT.

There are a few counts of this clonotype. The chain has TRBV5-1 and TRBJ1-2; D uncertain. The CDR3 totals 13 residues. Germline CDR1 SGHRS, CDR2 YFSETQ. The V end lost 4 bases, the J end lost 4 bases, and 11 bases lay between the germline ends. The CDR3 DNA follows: TGCGCCAGCAGCACGGTTTCGCTCTATGGCTACACCTTC. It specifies CASSTVSLYGYTF.

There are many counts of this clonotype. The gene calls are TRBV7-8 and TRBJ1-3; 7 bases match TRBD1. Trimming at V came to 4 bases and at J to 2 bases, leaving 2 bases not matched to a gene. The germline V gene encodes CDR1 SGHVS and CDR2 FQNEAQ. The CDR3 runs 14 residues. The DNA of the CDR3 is TGTGCCAGCAGCTACAGGGGCGCTGGAAACACCATATATTTT. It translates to CASSYRGAGNTIYF. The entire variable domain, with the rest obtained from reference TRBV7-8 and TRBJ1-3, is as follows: GAGVSQSPRYKVAKRGQDVALRCDPISGHVSLFWYQQALGQGPEFLTYFQNEAQLDKSGLPSDRFFAERPEGSVSTLKIQRTQQEDSAVYLCASSYRGAGNTIYFGEGSWLTVV.